This T cell receptor beta chain comes out of a study of shared clonotypes between healthy human individuals. Overall study: Per donor, CD8 memory used one plate, CD8 naive used two, CD4 memory used three and CD4 naive used three. Study-wide findings and caveats: Sequencing depth was predicted to influence how clonotypes are shared among donors.

About this clone itself: The antigen remains undetermined.

With 5 bases clipped from V and 6 bases from J, the junction kept 7 bases outside the gene matches. The CDR3 runs to 15 residues. Germline CDR1 and CDR2: SGHDN and FVKESK. Every one of the donors was a Caucasian adult that lived in Nashville, Tennessee. Naive CD45RA+ and memory CD45RA-negative subsets were split from CD4+ cells. This table comes from immunoSEQ multiplex PCR, and its TCRdb copy is limited to in-frame clones, with some not included. The sample lists some 500,000 clones; roughly 95% were seen once. Sample: naive CD4+ T cells sorted from blood. Stated subset: CD45RA+ positively selected. The clonotype comes from a woman aged 30 to 39 in good health. The rearrangement links TRBV14 to TRBJ2-1; 10 nucleotides align to TRBD2. CDR3 in amino acids: CASSSSGRARNEQFF. The DNA of the CDR3 is TGTGCCAGCAGCTCGAGCGGGAGGGCGCGCAATGAGCAGTTCTTC.